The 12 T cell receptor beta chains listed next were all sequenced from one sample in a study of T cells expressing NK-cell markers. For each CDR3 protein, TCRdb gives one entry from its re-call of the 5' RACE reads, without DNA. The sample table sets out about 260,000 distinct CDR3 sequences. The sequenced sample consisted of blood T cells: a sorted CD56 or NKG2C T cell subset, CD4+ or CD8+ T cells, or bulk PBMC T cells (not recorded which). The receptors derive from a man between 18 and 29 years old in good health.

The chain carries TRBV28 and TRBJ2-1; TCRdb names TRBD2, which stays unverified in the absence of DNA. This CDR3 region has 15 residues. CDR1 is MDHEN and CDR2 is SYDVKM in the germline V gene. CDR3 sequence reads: CASSPTSGRDEEQFF.

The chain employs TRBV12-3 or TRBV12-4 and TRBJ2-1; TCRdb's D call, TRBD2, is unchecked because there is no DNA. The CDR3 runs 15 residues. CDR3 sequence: CASTNRGGMTNEQFF.

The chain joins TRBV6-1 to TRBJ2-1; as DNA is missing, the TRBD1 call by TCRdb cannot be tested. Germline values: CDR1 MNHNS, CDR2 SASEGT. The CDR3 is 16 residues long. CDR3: CASREGPSSSYNEQFF.

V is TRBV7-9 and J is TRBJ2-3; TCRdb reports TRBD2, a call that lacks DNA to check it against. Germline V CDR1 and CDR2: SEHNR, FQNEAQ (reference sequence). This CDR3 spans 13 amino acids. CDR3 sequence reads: CASGNGPRDTQYF. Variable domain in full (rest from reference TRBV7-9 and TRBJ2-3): DTGVSQNPRHKITKRGQNVTFRCDPISEHNRLYWYRQTLGQGPEFLTYFQNEAQLEKSRLLSDRFSAERPKGSFSTLEIQRTEQGDSAMYLCASGNGPRDTQYFGPGTRLTVL.

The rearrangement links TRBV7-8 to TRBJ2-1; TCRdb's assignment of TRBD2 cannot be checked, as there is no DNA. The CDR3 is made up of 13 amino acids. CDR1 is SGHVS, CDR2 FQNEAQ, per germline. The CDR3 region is CASSLLSGYEQFF.

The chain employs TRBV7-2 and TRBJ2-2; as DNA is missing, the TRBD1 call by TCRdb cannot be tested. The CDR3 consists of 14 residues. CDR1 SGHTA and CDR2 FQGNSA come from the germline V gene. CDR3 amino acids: CASSGLTGTGELFF.

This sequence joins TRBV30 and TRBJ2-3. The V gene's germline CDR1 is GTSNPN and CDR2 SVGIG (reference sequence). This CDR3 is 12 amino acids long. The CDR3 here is CAWSHRSDTQYF.

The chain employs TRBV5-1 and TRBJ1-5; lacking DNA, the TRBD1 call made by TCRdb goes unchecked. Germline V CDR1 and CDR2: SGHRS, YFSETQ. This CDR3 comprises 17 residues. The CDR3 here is CASSRDGQGAGNQPQHF.

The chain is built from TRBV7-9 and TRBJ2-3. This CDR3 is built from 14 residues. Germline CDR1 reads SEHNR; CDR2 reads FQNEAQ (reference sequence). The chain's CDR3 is CASSLGVYTDTQYF.

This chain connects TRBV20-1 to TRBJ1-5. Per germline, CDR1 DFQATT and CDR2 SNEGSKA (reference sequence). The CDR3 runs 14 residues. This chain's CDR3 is CSARDLRGALPQHF.

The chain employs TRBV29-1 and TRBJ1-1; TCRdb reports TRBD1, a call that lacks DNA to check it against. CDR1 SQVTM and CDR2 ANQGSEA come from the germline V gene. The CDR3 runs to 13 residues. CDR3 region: CSVRPGIATEAFF.

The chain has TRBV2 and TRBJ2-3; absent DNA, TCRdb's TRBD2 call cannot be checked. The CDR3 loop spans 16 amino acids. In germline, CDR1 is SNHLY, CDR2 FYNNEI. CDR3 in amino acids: CASSVGSGKGTDTQYF. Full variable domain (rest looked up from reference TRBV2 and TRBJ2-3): EPEVTQTPSHQVTQMGQEVILRCVPISNHLYFYWYRQILGQKVEFLVSFYNNEISEKSEIFDDQFSVERPDGSNFTLKIRSTKLEDSAMYFCASSVGSGKGTDTQYFGPGTRLTVL.